Sequencing of this T cell receptor beta chain was carried out in a study of T cell repertoires in cytomegalovirus infection. This clonotype was observed many times. TCRdb reprocessed the reads via MiXCR and lists one record per CDR3 protein. The sample has 200,000 to 300,000 distinct CDR3 sequences, around 13% seen once. This TCR derives from a human donor in good health (CMV status not recorded). Some clones in this sample may be carry-over from other donors' samples. Sequencing was done on a sample of PBMCs.

The CDR3 DNA sequence: TGTGCCAGCAGCTTAGTAGGGGGCAAAAACATTCAGTACTTC. It yields the protein CASSLVGGKNIQYF. The V gene is TRBV7-2, the J gene TRBJ2-4, with a weak D call TRBD1 (6 bases). This CDR3 comprises 14 residues. Germline V CDR1 and CDR2: SGHTA, FQGNSA. With 1 base removed from V and 3 bases from J, the gap between germline ends came to 7 bases.